This T cell receptor beta chain was captured in a study of blood T cells in healthy people across ages. V was trimmed by 11 bases and J by 3 bases, leaving 10 bases between them. Germline V CDR1 and CDR2: MDHEN, SYDVKM. This CDR3 has 11 amino acids. Study results and limitations: It was not possible, with unsorted PBMCs, to conclusively compare naive and antigen-experienced cells.

Through a sample-barcoded 5' primer and a J-beta primer mix, a second PCR was run for 7 to 11 cycles. A minimum of 3 million CDR3-containing paired-end reads was obtained for each sample. TCRdb analysed the 5' RACE reads with MiXCR anew, one entry per CDR3 protein. The table shows 1.2 million to 1.5 million distinct CDR3 sequences, with roughly 45% occurring only once. Note on this clonotype: Antigen unknown.

The specimen sequenced was blood. The receptor comes from a woman younger than 35 in good health. The rearrangement links TRBV28 to TRBJ1-1, with D unresolved. The CDR3 is CASRAYTEAFF. The CDR3 coding sequence is TGTGCCTCCCGGGCCTACACTGAAGCTTTCTTT.